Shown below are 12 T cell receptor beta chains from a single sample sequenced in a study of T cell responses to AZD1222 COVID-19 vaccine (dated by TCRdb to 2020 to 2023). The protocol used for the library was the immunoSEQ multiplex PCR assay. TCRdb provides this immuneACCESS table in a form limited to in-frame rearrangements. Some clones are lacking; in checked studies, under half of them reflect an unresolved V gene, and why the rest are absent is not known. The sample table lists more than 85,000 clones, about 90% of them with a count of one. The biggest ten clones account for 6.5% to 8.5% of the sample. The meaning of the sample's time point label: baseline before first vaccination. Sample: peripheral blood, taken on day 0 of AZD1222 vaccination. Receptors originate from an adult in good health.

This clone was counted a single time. CDR3 residues: CAISIDDRYPNQPQHF. The CDR3 DNA reads as TGTGCCATCAGTATTGACGACAGATATCCGAATCAGCCCCAGCATTTT. This chain uses TRBV10-3 with TRBJ1-5; D is possibly TRBD1 (5 bases). The CDR3 covers 16 residues. The ends were cut back, 5 bases at V and 4 bases at J, with 18 bases in the middle. Looked up from germline, CDR1 is ENHRY and CDR2 is SYGVKD.

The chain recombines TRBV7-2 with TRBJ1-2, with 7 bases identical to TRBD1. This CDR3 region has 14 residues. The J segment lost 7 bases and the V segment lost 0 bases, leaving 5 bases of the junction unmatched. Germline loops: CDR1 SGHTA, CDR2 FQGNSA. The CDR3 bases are TGTGCCAGCAGCTTAGCCGGACAGGTTGGTGGCTACACCTTC. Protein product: CASSLAGQVGGYTF.

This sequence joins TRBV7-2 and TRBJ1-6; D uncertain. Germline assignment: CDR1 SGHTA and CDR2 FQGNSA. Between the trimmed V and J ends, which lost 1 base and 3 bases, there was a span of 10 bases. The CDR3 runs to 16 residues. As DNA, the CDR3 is TGTGCCAGCAGCTTAGAGGGCCGGGTCTATAATTCACCCCTCCACTTT. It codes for CASSLEGRVYNSPLHF.

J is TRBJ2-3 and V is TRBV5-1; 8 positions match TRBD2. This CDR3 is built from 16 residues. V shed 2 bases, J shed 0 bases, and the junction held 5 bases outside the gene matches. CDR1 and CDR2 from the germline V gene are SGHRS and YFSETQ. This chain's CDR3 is CASSLAPSGSTDTQYF. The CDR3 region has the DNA TGCGCCAGCAGCTTAGCGCCTAGCGGGAGCACAGATACGCAGTATTTT.

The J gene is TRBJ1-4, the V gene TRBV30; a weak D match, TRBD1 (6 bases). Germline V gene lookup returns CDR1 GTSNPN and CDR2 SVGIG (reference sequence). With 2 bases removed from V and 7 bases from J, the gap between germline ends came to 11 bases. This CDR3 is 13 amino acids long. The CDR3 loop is CAWSRQGFEKLFF. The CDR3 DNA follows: TGTGCCTGGAGTAGGCAGGGGTTTGAAAAACTGTTTTTT. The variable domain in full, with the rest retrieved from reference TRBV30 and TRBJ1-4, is SQTIHQWPATLVQPVGSPLSLECTVEGTSNPNLYWYRQAAGRGLQLLFYSVGIGQISSEVPQNLSASRPQDRQFILSSKKLLLSDSGFYLCAWSRQGFEKLFFGSGTQLSVL.

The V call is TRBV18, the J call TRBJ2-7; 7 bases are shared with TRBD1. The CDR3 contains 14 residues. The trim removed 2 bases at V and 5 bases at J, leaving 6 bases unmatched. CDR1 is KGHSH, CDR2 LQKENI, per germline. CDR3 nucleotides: TGTGCCAGCTCACCATCTCCAGGGGGTAACGAGCAGTACTTC. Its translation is CASSPSPGGNEQYF.

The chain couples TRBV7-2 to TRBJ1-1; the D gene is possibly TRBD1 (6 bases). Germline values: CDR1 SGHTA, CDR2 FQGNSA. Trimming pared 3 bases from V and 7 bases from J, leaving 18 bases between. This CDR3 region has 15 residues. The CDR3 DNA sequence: TGTGCCAGCAGCTTGGGGGCAGGGAAGGGACTTGAAGCTTTCTTT. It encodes CASSLGAGKGLEAFF.

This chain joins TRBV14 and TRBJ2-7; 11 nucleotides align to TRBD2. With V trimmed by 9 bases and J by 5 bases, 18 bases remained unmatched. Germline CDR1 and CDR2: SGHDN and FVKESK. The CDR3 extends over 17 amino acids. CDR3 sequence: CARGTAMTSGEAHEQYF. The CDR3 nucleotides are TGTGCCAGGGGGACGGCCATGACTAGCGGGGAGGCCCACGAGCAGTACTTC.

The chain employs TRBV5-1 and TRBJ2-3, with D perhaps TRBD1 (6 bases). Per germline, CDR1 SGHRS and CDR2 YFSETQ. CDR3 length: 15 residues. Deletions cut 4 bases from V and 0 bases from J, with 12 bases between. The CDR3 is CASSIQDSSTDTQYF. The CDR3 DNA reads TGCGCCAGCAGCATCCAGGACAGCAGCACAGATACGCAGTATTTT.

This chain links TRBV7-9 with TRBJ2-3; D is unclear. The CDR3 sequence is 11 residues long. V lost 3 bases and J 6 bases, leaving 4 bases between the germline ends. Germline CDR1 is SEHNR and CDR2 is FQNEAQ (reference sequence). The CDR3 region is CASSLTDTQYF. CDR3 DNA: TGTGCCAGCAGCTTGACCGATACGCAGTATTTT.

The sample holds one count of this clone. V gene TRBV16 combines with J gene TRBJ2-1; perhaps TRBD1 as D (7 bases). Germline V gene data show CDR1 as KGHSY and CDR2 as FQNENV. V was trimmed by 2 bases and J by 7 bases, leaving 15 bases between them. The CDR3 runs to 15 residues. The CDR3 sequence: CASSQPTGSGNEQFF. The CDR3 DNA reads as TGTGCCAGCAGCCAACCGACAGGGAGCGGGAATGAGCAGTTCTTC.

The CDR3, as DNA: TGTGCCAGCAGCCAGACAGGGCCGGCGAACACTGAAGCTTTCTTT. Amino acids: CASSQTGPANTEAFF. The J gene is TRBJ1-1, the V gene TRBV7-3; 7 nucleotides agree with TRBD1. Germline lookup yields CDR1 SGHTA and CDR2 FQGTGA. J gave up 1 base and V 5 bases, and 7 bases lay outside the gene matches. The CDR3 contains 15 residues.